This passage covers 8 T cell receptor beta chains from one sample sequenced in a study of blood T cell repertoires in COVID-19. Sequencing used immunoSEQ multiplex PCR; TCRdb keeps in-frame clones, though not all of them. The sample has roughly 160,000 clones, approximately 91% seen once. Sequenced: peripheral blood. The source of these receptors is a man aged 18-30 years with COVID-19, enrolled during active disease.

The chain combines TRBV19 with TRBJ1-2, with unresolved D. Germline V CDR1 and CDR2: LNHDA, SQIVND (reference sequence). V shed 7 bases and J shed 0 bases, with 15 bases lying between them. The CDR3 runs to 15 residues. The CDR3, as DNA: TGTGCCAGTATGAATTTAGCGGAAGCTAACTATGGCTACACCTTC. This gives the protein CASMNLAEANYGYTF.

The chain links TRBV27 to TRBJ2-1; a weak D match, TRBD2 (5 bases). V lost 3 bases to trimming and J lost 7 bases, with 7 bases between them. The V gene's germline CDR1 is MNHEY and CDR2 SMNVEV (reference sequence). The CDR3 is made up of 12 amino acids. Here the CDR3 reads CASSFPGNEQFF. The DNA for the CDR3 is TGTGCCAGCAGTTTTCCGGGAAATGAGCAGTTCTTC.

This rearrangement joins TRBV7-2 to TRBJ2-7, with TRBD2 identical over 7 bases. The germline V gene encodes CDR1 SGHTA and CDR2 FQGNSA. V lost 5 bases, J lost 7 bases, and 11 bases stayed unmatched. The CDR3 spans 14 residues. The CDR3 nucleotides read TGTGCCAGCAGCCGCTCTTCGGGGGGTTTAGAGCAGTACTTC. It encodes CASSRSSGGLEQYF.

The chain is built from TRBV6-2 or TRBV6-3 and TRBJ2-7; D is unresolved. Trimming removed 0 bases from V and 1 base from J, with 7 bases in between. The CDR3 is 14 amino acids. The germline V gene encodes CDR1 MNHEY and CDR2 SVGEGT. CDR3 sequence (DNA): TGTGCCAGCAGTTACTCAGAGGAGTCCTACGAGCAGTACTTC. Protein sequence: CASSYSEESYEQYF.

This rearrangement joins TRBV7-2 to TRBJ1-2; 8 bases align to TRBD1. Germline V CDR1 and CDR2: SGHTA, FQGNSA. V lost 1 base and J lost 7; bases outside the gene matches: 11. The length of the CDR3 is 16 residues. In nucleotides, the CDR3 is TGTGCCAGCAGCTTAGAGGTGTCAGGGGGCGCTTCTGGCTACACCTTC. Protein product: CASSLEVSGGASGYTF.

V gene TRBV6-6 combines with J gene TRBJ1-2, with 11 bases aligning to TRBD1. The ends lost 2 bases at V and 6 bases at J; junction bases unmatched: 5. Germline loops: CDR1 MNHNY, CDR2 SVGAGI (reference sequence). The CDR3 loop spans 15 amino acids. The CDR3 sequence: CASSYPGTGGNGYTF. The DNA of the CDR3 is TGTGCCAGCAGTTACCCCGGGACAGGGGGGAATGGCTACACCTTC.

V usage is TRBV11-3 and J usage is TRBJ2-3; 7 nucleotides align to TRBD2. The CDR3 contains 15 residues. Germline V gene lookup returns CDR1 SGHNT and CDR2 YENEEA. V lost 5 bases to trimming and J lost 1 base; unmatched junction nucleotides: 6. DNA of the CDR3: TGTGCCAGCAGCCCGGGGGGACCAGGCACAGATACGCAGTATTTT. Translating gives CASSPGGPGTDTQYF.

The chain recombines TRBV4-3 with TRBJ2-3; tentatively, D is TRBD2 (5 bases). The CDR3 extends over 15 amino acids. Germline CDR1 LGHNA, CDR2 YSLEER. V was cut by 1 base and J by 2 bases, with 10 bases left in between. Written as DNA, the CDR3 is TGCGCCAGCAGCCAAGGGGAGCGGTCCACAGATACGCAGTATTTT. It is translated as CASSQGERSTDTQYF.